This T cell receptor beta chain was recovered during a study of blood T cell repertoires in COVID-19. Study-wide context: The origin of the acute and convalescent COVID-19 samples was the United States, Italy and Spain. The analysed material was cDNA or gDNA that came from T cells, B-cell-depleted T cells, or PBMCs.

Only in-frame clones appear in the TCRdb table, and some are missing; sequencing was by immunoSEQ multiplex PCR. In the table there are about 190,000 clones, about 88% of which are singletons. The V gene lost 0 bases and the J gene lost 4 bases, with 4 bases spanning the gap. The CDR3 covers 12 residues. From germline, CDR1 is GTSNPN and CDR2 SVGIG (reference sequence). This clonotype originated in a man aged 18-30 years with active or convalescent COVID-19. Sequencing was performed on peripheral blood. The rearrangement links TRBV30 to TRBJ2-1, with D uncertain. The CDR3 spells CAWSVEYNEQFF. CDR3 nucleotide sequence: TGTGCCTGGAGTGTAGAGTACAATGAGCAGTTCTTC.